This T cell receptor beta chain is from a study of T-cell memory formation after mild COVID-19. On this clonotype itself: Its antigen is undetermined.

TCRdb re-called the 5' RACE reads with MiXCR, one entry per CDR3 protein. The sample lists 450,000 to 650,000 distinct CDR3 sequences; about 20% were seen once. Whole-study findings and limits: Contracting clones, day 15 to 85, had balanced CD4/CD8, and later expanders favored CD4+.

CDR1 is SGHRS, CDR2 YFSETQ, per germline. The CDR3 runs 14 residues. V shed 4 bases, J shed 4 bases, and the junction held 3 bases outside the gene matches. The chain carries TRBV5-1 and TRBJ1-4; 8 bases are shared with TRBD1. The sequencing sample was made of PBMCs or a T cell subset sorted from them (not recorded which). This clonotype originated in an adult woman who had mild COVID-19 (a few samples of this study predate the infection). Cell type and time point are not known. Written as DNA, the CDR3 is TGCGCCAGCAGCCCGGGACAGGTTAATGAAAAACTGTTTTTT. Its translation is CASSPGQVNEKLFF.